The clone carrying this TCR beta chain was observed at least ten times. Its target is unknown. At one boundary the junction diverges from the germline segment, which might be a read error. The CDR3 extends over 13 amino acids. Germline-derived CDR1 and CDR2 are SQVTM and ANQGSEA. Per the study methods: Variation in CDR3 across clinicopathological groups served as the basis for constructing a distant-metastasis classifier in papillary thyroid cancer. TCRdb re-called clones via MiXCR from the PCR reads. TCRdb assigned the V and J calls; the authors' analysis was not used. The data contain 13,000 or so clones, more than 20% of them singletons. All patients were treatment-naive before thyroid surgery. The data were obtained in a study of metastatic and nonmetastatic thyroid tumors. Overall study context: Repertoire data that came from the blood and tumor or nodule tissue of malignant and benign thyroid patients were compared.

Study results and limitations: Across blood and tumor, TCR beta diversity in malignant thyroid tumors was reportedly significantly higher than in benign nodules.

The sample was tumor tissue. The TCR originated in a female donor with papillary thyroid cancer or a benign thyroid nodule (not recorded which). Some clones in this sample may be carry-over from other donors' samples. The chain joins TRBV29-1 to TRBJ2-1, with TRBD1 matching 7 bases. CDR3 in DNA: TGCAGCGTTGCCAGACAGGGCGACCATGAGCAGCTCTTC. This gives the protein CSVARQGDHEQLF.